This entry lists 17 T cell receptor beta chains sequenced from one sample in a study of blood T cell repertoires in COVID-19. Profiled with immunoSEQ multiplex PCR; TCRdb holds only in-frame clones, not every one. The sample has tens of thousands of clones, approximately 80% seen once. The specimen was peripheral blood. All receptors come from a man between 65 and 85 years old with acute or convalescent COVID-19.

J is TRBJ1-5 and V is TRBV19, with a tentative D call TRBD1 (6 bases). The CDR3 has 14 amino acids. Germline CDR1 and CDR2: LNHDA and SQIVND (reference sequence). The V end lost 7 bases, the J end lost 2 bases, and 12 bases lay between the germline ends. CDR3 nucleotide sequence: TGTGCCAGTAAGAACAGGGTGGGCAATCAGCCCCAGCATTTT. It encodes CASKNRVGNQPQHF. The full variable domain, with the rest looked up from reference TRBV19 and TRBJ1-5, is DGGITQSPKYLFRKEGQNVTLSCEQNLNHDAMYWYRQDPGQGLRLIYYSQIVNDFQKGDIAEGYSVSREKKESFPLTVTSAQKNPTAFYLCASKNRVGNQPQHFGDGTRLSIL.

This chain joins TRBV7-2 and TRBJ2-7; D possibly corresponds to TRBD1 (5 bases). The CDR3 loop spans 14 amino acids. Germline values: CDR1 SGHTA, CDR2 FQGNSA. Trimming took 1 base from V and 4 from J, leaving 11 bases between them. In DNA, the CDR3 is TGTGCCAGCAGCTTAGACCTCAGGGCTTACGAGCAGTACTTC. It codes for CASSLDLRAYEQYF.

The chain carries TRBV11-2 and TRBJ2-3; D is uncertain. Trimming left V 0 bases short and J 0 bases short, with 10 bases between. Germline V gene sequence: CDR1 SGHAT, CDR2 FQNNGV. The CDR3 has 16 amino acids. The CDR3 coding sequence is TGTGCCAGCAGCTTAGATTTAGGTAGCAGCACAGATACGCAGTATTTT. This encodes CASSLDLGSSTDTQYF.

The genes are TRBV11-2 and TRBJ2-1; 11 nucleotides match TRBD1. The length of the CDR3 is 15 residues. Germline V gene sequence: CDR1 SGHAT, CDR2 FQNNGV. V was pared by 5 bases and J by 6 bases, with 6 bases of the junction left unmatched. The chain's CDR3 is CASSVTGTGGNEQFF. CDR3 in DNA: TGTGCCAGCAGCGTAACCGGGACAGGGGGCAATGAGCAGTTCTTC.

This chain links TRBV19 with TRBJ2-5; 9 positions match TRBD1. CDR1 is LNHDA and CDR2 is SQIVND in the germline V gene (reference sequence). Losses at the gene ends were 6 bases for V and 6 bases for J; bases not matched to a gene: 8. The CDR3 totals 14 residues. The CDR3 DNA is TGTGCCAGTAGGAAAACAGGGGGCGAGAAGACCCAGTACTTC. Protein product: CASRKTGGEKTQYF.

The V gene is TRBV19, the J gene TRBJ2-2; D uncertain. Between the trimmed V and J ends, which lost 10 bases and 2 bases, there was a span of 20 bases. The CDR3 has 16 amino acids. The V gene's germline CDR1 is LNHDA and CDR2 SQIVND (reference sequence). The CDR3 DNA is TGTGCCATCTCATTGTCTTGGCAGGCTAACACCGGGGAGCTGTTTTTT. Translation: CAISLSWQANTGELFF.

The chain is built from TRBV7-6 and TRBJ2-4; TRBD2 matches 14 bases. The CDR3 has 17 amino acids. Trimming at V came to 5 bases and at J to 0 bases, leaving 3 bases not matched to a gene. CDR1 is SGHVS, CDR2 FNYEAQ, per germline. In DNA form, the CDR3 reads TGTGCCAGCAGCAGGACTAGCGGGGGGACAGCCAAAAACATTCAGTACTTC. Amino acid sequence: CASSRTSGGTAKNIQYF.

This clone turned up a few times. The J gene is TRBJ1-3, the V gene TRBV4-1; no reliable D call. V shed 1 base and J shed 1 base, with 14 bases lying between them. The CDR3 is made up of 17 amino acids. From germline, CDR1 is MGHRA and CDR2 YSYEKL. The CDR3: CASSQAGRSKSGNTIYF. CDR3 nucleotides: TGCGCCAGCAGCCAAGCGGGAAGATCAAAGTCTGGAAACACCATATATTTT.

The chain employs TRBV3-1 (or the pseudogene TRBV3-2) and TRBJ2-3; D not resolved. CDR1 is LGHDT, CDR2 YNNKEL, per germline (reference sequence). Between the trimmed V and J ends, which lost 0 bases and 1 base, there was a span of 11 bases. This CDR3 comprises 16 residues. The CDR3 coding sequence is TGTGCCAGCAGCCAAGATCCTATACGTCGCACAGATACGCAGTATTTT. Residues: CASSQDPIRRTDTQYF.

The chain joins TRBV7-2 to TRBJ2-1; 8 bases align to TRBD1. The CDR3 consists of 13 residues. Trimming cost V 6 bases and J 6 bases; bases outside gene matches: 4. Germline lookup yields CDR1 SGHTA and CDR2 FQGNSA. The DNA for the CDR3 is TGTGCCAGCAGGGGGGGACAGGTCAATGAGCAGTTCTTC. Its protein is CASRGGQVNEQFF.

CDR3 DNA sequence: TGTGCCAGCAGCTTAATACAACCAGGTCCGGTTGGTAGGACAGATACGCAGTATTTT. This encodes CASSLIQPGPVGRTDTQYF. The V gene is TRBV7-2, the J gene TRBJ2-3; D gene uncertain. CDR1 and CDR2 from the germline V gene are SGHTA and FQGNSA. The CDR3 runs 19 residues. Trimming stripped 2 bases from V and 3 bases from J, with 24 bases between.

The rearrangement links TRBV18 to TRBJ2-5, with 8 bases lining up with TRBD2. The germline V gene has CDR1 KGHSH and CDR2 LQKENI. Germline trimming cut 6 bases from V and 2 bases from J; bases unmatched to any gene: 2. This CDR3 has 13 residues. The CDR3 DNA reads TGTGCCAGCTCTGGGACTAGGCAAGAGACCCAGTACTTC. Translation gives CASSGTRQETQYF.

The chain couples TRBV29-1 to TRBJ1-1; D gene ambiguous. The CDR3 has 12 amino acids. Germline CDR1 SQVTM, CDR2 ANQGSEA. V was shortened by 6 bases and J by 0 bases, with 8 bases between the two germline ends. The CDR3 loop reads CSVRRVNTEAFF. CDR3 DNA: TGCAGCGTAAGGCGGGTGAACACTGAAGCTTTCTTT.

The V and J genes are TRBV10-1 and TRBJ1-5, with TRBD1 identical over 8 bases. The CDR3 loop spans 12 amino acids. J gave up 5 bases and V 10 bases, and 4 bases lay outside the gene matches. In germline, CDR1 is WNHNN, CDR2 SYGVQD (reference sequence). For the CDR3, the DNA is TGCGCCACTTCGACAGGGGATCAGCCCCAGCATTTT. Protein sequence: CATSTGDQPQHF.

This clone has only a few counts. The chain carries TRBV9 and TRBJ1-1, with D possibly TRBD1 on 5 matching bases. The V gene lost 1 base and the J gene lost 3 bases, with 13 bases spanning the gap. Germline CDR1 SGDLS, CDR2 YYNGEE. The length of the CDR3 is 15 residues. The CDR3 spells CASSVMYDSYTEAFF. As DNA, the CDR3 is TGTGCCAGCAGCGTAATGTACGACAGCTACACTGAAGCTTTCTTT. The variable domain in full, with the rest retrieved from reference TRBV9 and TRBJ1-1, is DSGVTQTPKHLITATGQRVTLRCSPRSGDLSVYWYQQSLDQGLQFLIQYYNGEERAKGNILERFSAQQFPDLHSELNLSSLELGDSALYFCASSVMYDSYTEAFFGQGTRLTVV.

In its sample, this clone was seen a few times. J is TRBJ1-1 and V is TRBV7-2, with D uncertain. V was pared by 7 bases and J by 0 bases, with 15 bases between. CDR3 size: 15 residues. The V gene's germline CDR1 is SGHTA and CDR2 FQGNSA. CDR3 DNA: TGTGCCAGCAACTCAAGGGAGACCTTGAACACTGAAGCTTTCTTT. Protein: CASNSRETLNTEAFF.

This clone was seen more than once but under ten times. This chain connects TRBV6-1 to TRBJ1-1; tentative D call: TRBD1 (6 bases). The V gene lost 1 base and the J gene lost 5 bases, with 11 bases spanning the gap. Per the germline V gene, CDR1 is MNHNS and CDR2 is SASEGT. The length of the CDR3 is 14 residues. CDR3 nucleotides: TGTGCCAGCAGTGAAGACAGGGTCTGGACTGAAGCTTTCTTT. The encoded protein is CASSEDRVWTEAFF.